This section outlines one T cell receptor (beta chain) sequence together with its context. Its antigen remains unidentified. Sequenced by immunoSEQ multiplex PCR; TCRdb stores in-frame clones only, minus some. The table has 200,000 to 250,000 clones, almost 90% seen once. This CDR3 has 15 amino acids. Germline CDR1 reads MNHNY; CDR2 reads SVGAGI (reference sequence). V was pared by 5 bases and J by 6 bases, with 10 bases of the junction left unmatched. The data derive from a study of cytomegalovirus exposure and HLA in healthy donors. The study's findings and limits: The study recorded 164 TCR beta chains that were cytomegalovirus-associated. Cytomegalovirus status was reportedly diagnosed by the classifier with high sensitivity and specificity.

These donors were members of the roughly 130-subject validation cohort, a group separate from the approximately 670-subject first cohort. The chain combines TRBV6-6 with TRBJ2-1; 7 bases map to TRBD2. The TCR sequence derives from a woman between 18 and 29 years old in good health and CMV-seronegative. The specimen was PBMCs. The CDR3 region is CASSRWEGSVNEQFF. The CDR3 region has the DNA TGTGCCAGCAGTAGGTGGGAGGGGTCCGTCAATGAGCAGTTCTTC.